The 6 T cell receptor beta chains given below trace back to one sample, sequenced in a study of human thymus T cells. Libraries were prepared by immunoSEQ multiplex PCR; TCRdb keeps only in-frame clonotypes and omits some of them. This table holds roughly 130,000 clones, about 93% found once. Resections from corrective heart surgery supplied the thymus tissue. Material: thymus tissue. These receptors were obtained from a boy younger than two with a congenital heart defect but otherwise immunologically healthy.

Only a few counts were recorded for this clone. Written as DNA, the CDR3 is TGTGCCACCGCCCAGACAGGGGATAATTCACCCCTCCACTTT. This gives the protein CATAQTGDNSPLHF. V gene TRBV15 combines with J gene TRBJ1-6, with 8 nucleotides matching TRBD1. The CDR3 is 14 amino acids. Germline CDR1 LNHNV, CDR2 YYDKDF (reference sequence). V dropped 8 bases and J dropped 5; count of bases not matched to a gene: 5. Looking up the rest from reference TRBV15 and TRBJ1-6 gives the full variable domain: DAMVIQNPRYQVTQFGKPVTLSCSQTLNHNVMYWYQQKSSQAPKLLFHYYDKDFNNEADTPDNFQSRRPNTSFCFLDIRSPGLGDTAMYLCATAQTGDNSPLHFGNGTRLTVT.

V and J are TRBV6-1 and TRBJ2-7; unclear D gene. Germline assignment: CDR1 MNHNS and CDR2 SASEGT. The CDR3 has 12 amino acids. V was clipped by 5 bases and J by 0 bases, with 5 bases between them. CDR3 sequence reads: CASSRTSYEQYF. The CDR3 nucleotides are TGTGCCAGCAGTCGTACCTCCTACGAGCAGTACTTC.

The chain joins TRBV7-8 to TRBJ2-1; 9 bases are shared with TRBD1. The V gene end was trimmed by 0 bases and the J gene end by 0 bases; junction bases not matched to a gene: 3. Germline lookup yields CDR1 SGHVS and CDR2 FQNEAQ. The CDR3 sequence is 17 residues long. The CDR3 nucleotides read TGTGCCAGCAGCTTAGCTAGGGACAGGGACTCCTACAATGAGCAGTTCTTC. Translating it yields CASSLARDRDSYNEQFF.

This chain joins TRBV7-6 and TRBJ2-5; TRBD2 agrees at 8 bases. Germline assignment: CDR1 SGHVS and CDR2 FNYEAQ. V lost 2 bases and J lost 4; bases outside the gene matches: 9. This CDR3 has 16 amino acids. This CDR3 is CASSLPGPGGLETQYF. For the CDR3, the DNA is TGTGCCAGCAGCTTACCCGGCCCGGGGGGGCTAGAGACCCAGTACTTC.

The V call is TRBV30, the J call TRBJ1-2; D is possibly TRBD1 (5 bases). This CDR3 has 11 amino acids. The V end lost 2 bases, the J end lost 9 bases, and 10 bases lay between the germline ends. CDR1 and CDR2 (germline): GTSNPN, SVGIG (reference sequence). The CDR3 coding sequence is TGTGCCTGGAGTCAGGGAGGATGCTACACCTTC. This codes for CAWSQGGCYTF.

The rearrangement links TRBV28 to TRBJ2-7; no clear D. Per the germline V gene, CDR1 is MDHEN and CDR2 is SYDVKM. The V and J ends lost 3 bases and 3 bases respectively, with 6 bases between them. This CDR3 comprises 12 residues. The CDR3 nucleotides read TGTGCCAGCAGTTTCCCCCTCTACGAGCAGTACTTC. Translated, it gives CASSFPLYEQYF.